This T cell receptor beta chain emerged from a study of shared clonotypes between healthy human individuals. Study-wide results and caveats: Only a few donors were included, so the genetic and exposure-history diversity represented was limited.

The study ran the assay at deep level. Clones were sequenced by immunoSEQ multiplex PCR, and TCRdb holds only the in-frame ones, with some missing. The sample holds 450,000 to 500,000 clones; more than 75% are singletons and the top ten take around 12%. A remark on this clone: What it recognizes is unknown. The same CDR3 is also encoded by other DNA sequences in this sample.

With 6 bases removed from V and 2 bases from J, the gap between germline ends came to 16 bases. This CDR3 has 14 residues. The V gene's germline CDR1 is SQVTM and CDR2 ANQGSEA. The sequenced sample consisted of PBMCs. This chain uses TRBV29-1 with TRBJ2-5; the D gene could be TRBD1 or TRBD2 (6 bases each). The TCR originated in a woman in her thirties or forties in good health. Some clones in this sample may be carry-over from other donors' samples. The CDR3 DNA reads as TGCAGCGTGGGGGGCCAGGGCTCACAAGAGACCCAGTACTTC. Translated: CSVGGQGSQETQYF.